This T cell receptor (beta chain) was sequenced for a study of cytomegalovirus exposure and HLA in healthy donors. A word on this clone: Antigen unknown.

The PCR used 60 Vbeta and 13 Jbeta primers. Method: immunoSEQ multiplex PCR; TCRdb's copy keeps in-frame clones and lacks some. The data contain 58,000 or so clones, 75% of them singletons. This CDR3 is 15 amino acids long. CDR1 is SGHAT, CDR2 FQNNGV, per germline. With 0 bases clipped from V and 13 bases from J, the junction kept 11 bases outside the gene matches. Regarding the study as a whole: In a later analysis, HLA-C alleles had the fewest associated TCRs, DRB1 alleles the most. While the bulk of TCR sequences proved rare, some public TCRs turned up in many donors.

The chain couples TRBV11-2 to TRBJ2-3; 9 bases match TRBD2. The clonotype comes from a woman in her forties in good health and CMV-seropositive. Sequencing was performed on PBMCs. The DNA of the CDR3 is TGTGCCAGCAGCTTAGATGGCGGGGGGGCCTTAATAAAGTATTTT. Translated, it gives CASSLDGGGALIKYF.